The T cell receptor (beta chain) under discussion was sequenced for a study of T-cell reconstitution after alpha-beta-depleted transplantation in children. Study observations and caveats: Day-60 TCRbeta diversity that was high in some patients was derived from surviving recipient T cells and thymic progenitors. T-cell numbers and diversity one year post-transplant derived largely from freshly generated T cells.

For this clonotype: Its matching antigen is unknown.

Construction of the TCRbeta library involved unique molecular identifiers. Each CDR3 protein gets one entry after TCRdb re-called the PCR reads with MiXCR. The data contain 300,000 to 400,000 distinct CDR3 sequences, roughly 25% of them singletons. The J segment lost 2 bases and the V segment lost 3 bases, leaving 8 bases of the junction unmatched. This CDR3 spans 16 amino acids. Germline V gene data show CDR1 as DFQATT and CDR2 as SNEGSKA (reference sequence). This specimen was PBMCs, mostly from graft donor cells, taken 180 days after TCRalphabeta/CD19-depleted stem cell transplant. This chain links TRBV20-1 with TRBJ2-7; 12 nucleotides line up with TRBD2. This sequence was found in a male patient between 10 and 17 years old who had a stem cell transplant for acute lymphoblastic leukemia, so the T cells may come from the graft donor. The CDR3 is CSASGLAGGPTYEQYF. CDR3 in DNA: TGCAGTGCTAGTGGGCTAGCGGGAGGGCCGACCTACGAGCAGTACTTC.